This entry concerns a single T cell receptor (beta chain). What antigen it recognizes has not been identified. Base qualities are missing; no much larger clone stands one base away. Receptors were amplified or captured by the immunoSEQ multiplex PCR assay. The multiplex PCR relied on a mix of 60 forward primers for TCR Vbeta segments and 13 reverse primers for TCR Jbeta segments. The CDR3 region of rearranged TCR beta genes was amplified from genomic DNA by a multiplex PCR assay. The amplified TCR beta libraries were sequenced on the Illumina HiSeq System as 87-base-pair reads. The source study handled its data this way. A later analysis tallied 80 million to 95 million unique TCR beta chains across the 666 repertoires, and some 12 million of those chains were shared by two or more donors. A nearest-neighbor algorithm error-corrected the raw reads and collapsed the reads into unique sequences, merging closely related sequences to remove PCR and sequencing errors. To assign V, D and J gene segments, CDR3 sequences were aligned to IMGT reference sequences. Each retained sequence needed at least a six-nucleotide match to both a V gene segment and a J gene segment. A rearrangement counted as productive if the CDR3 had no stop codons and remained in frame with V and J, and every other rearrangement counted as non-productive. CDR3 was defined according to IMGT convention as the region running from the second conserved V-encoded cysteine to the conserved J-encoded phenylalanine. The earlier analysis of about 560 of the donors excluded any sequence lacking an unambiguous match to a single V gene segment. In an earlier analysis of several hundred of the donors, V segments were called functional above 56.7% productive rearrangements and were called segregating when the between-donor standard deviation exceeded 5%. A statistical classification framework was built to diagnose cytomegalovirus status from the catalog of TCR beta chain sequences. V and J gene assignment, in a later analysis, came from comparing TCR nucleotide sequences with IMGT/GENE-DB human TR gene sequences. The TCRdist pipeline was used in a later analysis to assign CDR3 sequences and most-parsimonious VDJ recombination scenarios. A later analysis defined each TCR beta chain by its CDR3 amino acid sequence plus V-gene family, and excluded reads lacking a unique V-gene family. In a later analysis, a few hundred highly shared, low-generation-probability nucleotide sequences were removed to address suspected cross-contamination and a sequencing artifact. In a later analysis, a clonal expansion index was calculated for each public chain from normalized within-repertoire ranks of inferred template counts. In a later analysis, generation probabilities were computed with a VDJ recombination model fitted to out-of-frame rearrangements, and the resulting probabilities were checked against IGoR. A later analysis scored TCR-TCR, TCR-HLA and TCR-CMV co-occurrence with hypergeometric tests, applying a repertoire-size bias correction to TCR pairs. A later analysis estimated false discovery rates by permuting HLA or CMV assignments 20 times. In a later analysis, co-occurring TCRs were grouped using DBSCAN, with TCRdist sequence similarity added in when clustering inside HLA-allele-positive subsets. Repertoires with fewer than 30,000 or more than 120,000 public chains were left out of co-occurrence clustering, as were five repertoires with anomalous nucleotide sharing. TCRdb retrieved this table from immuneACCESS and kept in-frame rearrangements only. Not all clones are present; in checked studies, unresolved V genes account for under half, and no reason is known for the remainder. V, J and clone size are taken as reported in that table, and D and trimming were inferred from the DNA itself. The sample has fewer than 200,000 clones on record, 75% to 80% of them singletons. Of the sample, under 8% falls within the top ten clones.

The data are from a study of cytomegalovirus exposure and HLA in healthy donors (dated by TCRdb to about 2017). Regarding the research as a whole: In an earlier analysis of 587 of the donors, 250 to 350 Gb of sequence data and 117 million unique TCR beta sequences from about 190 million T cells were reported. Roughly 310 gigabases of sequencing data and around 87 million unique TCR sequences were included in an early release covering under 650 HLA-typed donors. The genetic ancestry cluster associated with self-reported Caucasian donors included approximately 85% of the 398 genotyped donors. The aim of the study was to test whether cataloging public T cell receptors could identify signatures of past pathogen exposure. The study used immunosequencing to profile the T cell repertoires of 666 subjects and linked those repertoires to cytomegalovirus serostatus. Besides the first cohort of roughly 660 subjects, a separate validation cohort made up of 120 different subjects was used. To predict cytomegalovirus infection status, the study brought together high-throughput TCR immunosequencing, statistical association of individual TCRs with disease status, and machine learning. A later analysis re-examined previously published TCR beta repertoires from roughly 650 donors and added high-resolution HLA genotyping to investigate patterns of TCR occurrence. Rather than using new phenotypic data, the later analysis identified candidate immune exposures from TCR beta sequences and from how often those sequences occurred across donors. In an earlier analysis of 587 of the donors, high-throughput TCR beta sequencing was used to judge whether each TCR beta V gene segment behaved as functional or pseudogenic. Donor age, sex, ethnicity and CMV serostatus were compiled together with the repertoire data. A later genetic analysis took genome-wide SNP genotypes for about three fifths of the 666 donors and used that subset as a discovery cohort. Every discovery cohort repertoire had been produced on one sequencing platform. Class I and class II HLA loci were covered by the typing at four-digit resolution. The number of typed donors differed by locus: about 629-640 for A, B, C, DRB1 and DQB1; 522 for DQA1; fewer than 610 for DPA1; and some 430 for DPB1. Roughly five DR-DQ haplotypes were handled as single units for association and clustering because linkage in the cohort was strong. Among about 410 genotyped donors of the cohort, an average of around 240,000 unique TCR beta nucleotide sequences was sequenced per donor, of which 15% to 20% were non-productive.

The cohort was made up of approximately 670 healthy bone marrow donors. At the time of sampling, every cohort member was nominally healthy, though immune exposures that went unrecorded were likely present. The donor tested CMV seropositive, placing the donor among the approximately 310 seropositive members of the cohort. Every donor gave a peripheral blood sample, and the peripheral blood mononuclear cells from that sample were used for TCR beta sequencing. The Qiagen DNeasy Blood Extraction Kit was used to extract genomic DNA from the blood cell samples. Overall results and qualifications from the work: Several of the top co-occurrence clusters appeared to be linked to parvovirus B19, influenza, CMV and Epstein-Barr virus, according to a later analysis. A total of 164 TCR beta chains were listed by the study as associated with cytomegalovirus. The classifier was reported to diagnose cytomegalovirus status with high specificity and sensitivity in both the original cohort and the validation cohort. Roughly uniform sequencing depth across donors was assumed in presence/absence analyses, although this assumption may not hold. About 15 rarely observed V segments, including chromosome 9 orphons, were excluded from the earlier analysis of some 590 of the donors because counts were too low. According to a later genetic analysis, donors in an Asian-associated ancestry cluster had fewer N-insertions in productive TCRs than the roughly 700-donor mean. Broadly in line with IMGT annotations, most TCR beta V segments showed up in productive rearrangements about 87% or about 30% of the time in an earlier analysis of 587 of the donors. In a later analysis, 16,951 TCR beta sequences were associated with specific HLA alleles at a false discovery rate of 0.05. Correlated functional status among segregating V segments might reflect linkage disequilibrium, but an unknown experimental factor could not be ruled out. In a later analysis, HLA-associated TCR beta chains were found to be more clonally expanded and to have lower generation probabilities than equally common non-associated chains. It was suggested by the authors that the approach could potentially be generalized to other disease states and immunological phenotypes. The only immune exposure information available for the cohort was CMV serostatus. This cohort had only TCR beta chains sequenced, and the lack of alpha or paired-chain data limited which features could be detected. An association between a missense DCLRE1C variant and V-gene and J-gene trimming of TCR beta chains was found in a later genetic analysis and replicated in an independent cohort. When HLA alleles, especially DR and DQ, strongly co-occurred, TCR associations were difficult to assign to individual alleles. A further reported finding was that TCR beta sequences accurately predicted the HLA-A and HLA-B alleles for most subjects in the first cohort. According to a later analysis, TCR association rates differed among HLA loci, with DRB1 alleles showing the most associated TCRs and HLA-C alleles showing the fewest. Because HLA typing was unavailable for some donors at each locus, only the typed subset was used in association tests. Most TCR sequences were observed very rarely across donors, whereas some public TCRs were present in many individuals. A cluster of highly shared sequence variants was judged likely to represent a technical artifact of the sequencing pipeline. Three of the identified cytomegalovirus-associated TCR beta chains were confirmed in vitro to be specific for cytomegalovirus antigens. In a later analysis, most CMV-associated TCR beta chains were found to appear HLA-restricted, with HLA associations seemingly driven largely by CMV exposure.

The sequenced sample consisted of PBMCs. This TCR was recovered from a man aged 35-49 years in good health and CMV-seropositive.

The nucleotides read TGTGCCAGCAGCCCGGGTCCGAACACCGGGGAGCTGTTTTTT. Its protein reads: CASSPGPNTGELFF. Recombination connected TRBV11-2 to TRBJ2-2, with the D gene too uncertain to name. Measured from the cysteine to the phenylalanine, the CDR3 is 14 residues long. Only CDR3 DNA is held: 42 bases, read in frame from base 1. CDR1 and CDR2 were assigned from the germline V gene as SGHAT and FQNNGV. The trim is 5 bases for V and 0 bases for J, with a gap of 7 bases between the germline ends.